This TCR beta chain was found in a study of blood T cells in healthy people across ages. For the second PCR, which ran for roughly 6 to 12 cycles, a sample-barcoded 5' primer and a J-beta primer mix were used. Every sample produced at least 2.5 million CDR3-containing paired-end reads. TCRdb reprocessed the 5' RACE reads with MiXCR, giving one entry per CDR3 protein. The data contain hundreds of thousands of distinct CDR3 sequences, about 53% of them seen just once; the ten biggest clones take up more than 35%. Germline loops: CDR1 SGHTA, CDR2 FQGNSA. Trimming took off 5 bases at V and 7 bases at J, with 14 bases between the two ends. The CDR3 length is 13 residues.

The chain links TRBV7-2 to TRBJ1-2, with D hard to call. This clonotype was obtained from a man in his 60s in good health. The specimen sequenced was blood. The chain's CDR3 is CASSLRMPAGYTF. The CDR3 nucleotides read TGTGCCAGCAGCCTGAGGATGCCGGCTGGCTACACCTTC.